Listed here are 16 T cell receptor beta chains from one sample, sequenced in a study of cytomegalovirus exposure and HLA in healthy donors. Primers for the PCR totalled 60 Vbeta and 13 Jbeta. Data came from immunoSEQ multiplex PCR; TCRdb stores just in-frame clones and leaves some out. The sample carries 200,000 to 250,000 clones, 76% recorded once. Sequencing was done on a sample of PBMCs. The receptors stem from a man between 18 and 35 years old in good health and CMV-seronegative.

V and J are TRBV28 and TRBJ1-1; 9 positions match TRBD1. V lost 4 bases and J lost 9; bases outside the gene matches: 6. This CDR3 has 13 amino acids. Germline CDR1 MDHEN, CDR2 SYDVKM. This CDR3 is CASSSGQGQKAFF. Written as DNA, the CDR3 is TGTGCCAGCAGTTCTGGACAGGGGCAAAAAGCTTTCTTT.

This sequence joins TRBV6-4 and TRBJ2-3; tentatively, D is TRBD1 (6 bases). This CDR3 is built from 13 residues. CDR1 is MRHNA, CDR2 SNTAGT, per germline. V lost 5 bases and J 5 bases, leaving 11 bases between the germline ends. CDR3: CASSHRVEDTQYF. In nucleotides, the CDR3 is TGTGCCAGCAGTCACAGGGTTGAAGATACGCAGTATTTT.

This clone has only a few counts. V is TRBV2 and J is TRBJ1-1; D unclear. Germline values: CDR1 SNHLY, CDR2 FYNNEI. The V gene lost 4 bases and the J gene lost 0 bases, with 9 bases spanning the gap. This CDR3 spans 14 amino acids. CDR3 in amino acids: CASSAHSMNTEAFF. The CDR3 coding sequence is TGTGCCAGCAGTGCCCACAGTATGAACACTGAAGCTTTCTTT.

The rearrangement joins TRBV4-1 to TRBJ2-1, with TRBD2 identical over 7 bases. The length of the CDR3 is 16 residues. CDR1 is MGHRA, CDR2 YSYEKL, per germline. The ends lost 1 base at V and 9 bases at J; junction bases unmatched: 12. The CDR3 bases are TGCGCCAGCAGCCAAGGCCATTGGGACTATTCATCTGAGCAGTTCTTC. Translated: CASSQGHWDYSSEQFF.

This sequence joins TRBV28 and TRBJ2-5; 10 bases align to TRBD1. CDR1 and CDR2 from the germline V gene are MDHEN and SYDVKM. Germline trimming cut 5 bases from V and 5 bases from J; bases unmatched to any gene: 5. CDR3 length: 14 residues. This chain's CDR3 is CASSTRTGGETQYF. For the CDR3, the DNA is TGTGCCAGCAGTACACGGACAGGGGGGGAGACCCAGTACTTC.

The rearrangement uses TRBV28 and TRBJ2-3, with unresolved D. The CDR3 runs to 12 residues. Per the germline V gene, CDR1 is MDHEN and CDR2 is SYDVKM. Deletions cut 6 bases from V and 6 bases from J, with 10 bases between. CDR3 protein: CASRRGVDTQYF. CDR3 nucleotide sequence: TGTGCCAGCAGGCGCGGCGTGGATACGCAGTATTTT.

The count of this clone is one. The chain recombines TRBV9 with TRBJ2-5, with 7 bases lining up with TRBD2. Germline V gene sequence: CDR1 SGDLS, CDR2 YYNGEE. The length of the CDR3 is 16 residues. Losses at the gene ends were 1 base for V and 3 bases for J; bases not matched to a gene: 9. The CDR3 loop reads CASSVTSGKGEETQYF. CDR3 nucleotides: TGTGCCAGCAGCGTAACAAGCGGGAAAGGGGAAGAGACCCAGTACTTC.

This chain links TRBV10-1 with TRBJ1-1; possible D gene TRBD1, 5 bases. The CDR3 length is 12 residues. The V gene's germline CDR1 is WNHNN and CDR2 SYGVQD (reference sequence). V lost 4 bases to trimming and J lost 3 bases, with 6 bases between them. In DNA form, the CDR3 reads TGCGCCAGCAGTGGGGACTACACTGAAGCTTTCTTT. Translated, it gives CASSGDYTEAFF.

The CDR3 coding sequence is TGCAGCGGAGGTGCGGGGAACCAAGAGACCCAGTACTTC. Amino acids: CSGGAGNQETQYF. V is TRBV29-1 and J is TRBJ2-5; D perhaps matches TRBD2 (6 bases). Trimming took 7 bases from V and 0 from J, leaving 12 bases between them. The CDR3 totals 13 residues. Per the germline V gene, CDR1 is SQVTM and CDR2 is ANQGSEA.

The J gene is TRBJ1-3, the V gene TRBV13; maybe TRBD1 (5 bases). Germline V lookup: CDR1 PRHDT, CDR2 FYEKMQ (reference sequence). The V gene lost 1 base and the J gene lost 2 bases, with 9 bases spanning the gap. CDR3 length: 15 amino acids. This chain's CDR3 is CASSLAGGTGNTIYF. DNA for the CDR3: TGTGCCAGCAGCTTAGCCGGGGGAACTGGAAACACCATATATTTT.

This clone was counted a single time. The V call is TRBV6-1, the J call TRBJ1-5; the match to TRBD1 covers 7 bases. Per germline, CDR1 MNHNS and CDR2 SASEGT. This CDR3 spans 13 amino acids. With 1 base clipped from V and 9 bases from J, the junction kept 3 bases outside the gene matches. In DNA, the CDR3 is TGTGCCAGCAGTGAAGTCCAGGGGGTGCCCCAGCATTTT. Translating it yields CASSEVQGVPQHF.

The chain recombines TRBV30 with TRBJ2-7; 10 positions agree with TRBD2. This CDR3 is built from 14 residues. The V segment lost 1 base and the J segment 3 bases; nucleotides outside the gene matches: 3. Germline V gene lookup returns CDR1 GTSNPN and CDR2 SVGIG (reference sequence). The CDR3, as DNA: TGTGCCTGGAGTGGGACTAGCGGATACTACGAGCAGTACTTC. As protein: CAWSGTSGYYEQYF.

Concerning this clone: One junction end disagrees with the germline gene, perhaps due to a read error. V gene TRBV7-9 combines with J gene TRBJ1-2; the match to TRBD1 covers 7 bases. The CDR3 runs 12 residues. CDR1 is SEHNR, CDR2 FQNEAQ, per germline (reference sequence). CDR3 amino acids: CSSSLGQDGYTF. As DNA, the CDR3 is TGTTCCAGCAGCTTAGGACAGGATGGCTACACCTTC.

CDR3 amino acids: CSVEKGGIGNTIYF. The CDR3 DNA is TGCAGCGTTGAAAAAGGGGGCATCGGAAACACCATATATTTT. V and J are TRBV29-1 and TRBJ1-3, with TRBD1 matching over 7 bases. This CDR3 is 14 amino acids long. Germline lookup yields CDR1 SQVTM and CDR2 ANQGSEA. After removal of 2 bases from V and 4 bases from J, the junction contained 5 bases not matched to a gene. The whole variable domain, filled in from reference TRBV29-1 and TRBJ1-3, reads SAVISQKPSRDICQRGTSLTIQCQVDSQVTMMFWYRQQPGQSLTLIATANQGSEATYESGFVIDKFPISRPNLTFSTLTVSNMSPEDSSIYLCSVEKGGIGNTIYFGEGSWLTVV.

In its sample, this clone was seen a few times. This chain links TRBV28 with TRBJ2-7; TRBD1 aligns across 9 bases. The CDR3 is 13 residues long. Germline V gene sequence: CDR1 MDHEN, CDR2 SYDVKM. V trimming: 6 bases; J trimming: 6 bases; junction bases outside the gene matches: 6. CDR3 nucleotide sequence: TGTGCCAGCAGCGGGACAGGGTCTCCCGAGCAGTACTTC. It codes for CASSGTGSPEQYF. Filled out from reference TRBV28 and TRBJ2-7, the complete variable domain reads DVKVTQSSRYLVKRTGEKVFLECVQDMDHENMFWYRQDPGLGLRLIYFSYDVKMKEKGDIPEGYSVSREKKERFSLILESASTNQTSMYLCASSGTGSPEQYFGPGTRLTVT.

Concerning this clone itself: The same CDR3 also results from other DNA sequences found in this sample. The CDR3 DNA reads TGCAGCGTTGTCGGGACTAGCGGTTACAATGAGCAGTTCTTC. This translates into CSVVGTSGYNEQFF. The gene calls are TRBV29-1 and TRBJ2-1, with 11 bases identical to TRBD2. J was trimmed by 4 bases and V by 4 bases; bases with no gene match: 3. Looked up from germline, CDR1 is SQVTM and CDR2 is ANQGSEA. CDR3 length equals 14 residues.